This T cell receptor (beta chain) is from a study of response to subunit inactivated influenza vaccine listed by TCRdb under 2018. Context from the whole study: To follow how T cells responded to a trivalent subunit inactivated influenza vaccine, the researchers relied on deep quantitative profiling of the T cell receptor repertoire. Broader findings and caveats from the paper: It was suggested by the authors that each seasonal influenza vaccination may recruit only a limited number of new T cells.

There are a few counts of this clonotype. Its cognate antigen has yet to be identified. No quality values exist for individual bases; no much larger clone is one base distant. CDR1 and CDR2 are drawn from the germline V gene: KGHSH, LQKENI. The cysteine opens and the phenylalanine closes a CDR3 of 16 amino acids. CDR3 DNA is the only sequence kept; it has 48 bases, read in frame from the first base. Trimming at the junction amounts to 2 bases on V and 2 bases on J, and the germline ends lie 14 bases apart. Libraries were built with RT-PCR. Sequencing instrument: Illumina HiSeq 2500. TCRdb handled the public reads itself, with Q25 trimming in fastp and clone calling in MiXCR, and kept productive beta chains. Rows with a matching CDR3 protein are joined into one entry that keeps the most common DNA and genes. This sample holds more than 550,000 distinct CDR3 sequences; about 12% were observed only once. Around 9.6% of the sample belongs to the ten largest clones.

The sequence was obtained from a man aged 45-65 years who received an inactivated influenza vaccine. Donor details come from another sample of the same person, matched by shared clones. Here the chain combines TRBV18 and TRBJ2-3; the D gene cannot be named for sure. The sequencing used PBMCs from blood, collected on the day of vaccination. The CDR3 reads CASSPGRRGDTDTQYF. The DNA sequence reads TGTGCCAGCTCACCAGGGCGGCGAGGTGACACAGATACGCAGTATTTT.